The clone carrying this TCR beta chain has more than one count but fewer than ten. These data are taken from a study of blood T cell repertoires in COVID-19. In the original processing: The authors estimated nucleated cell counts from reference gene primer amplification. This table comes from immunoSEQ multiplex PCR, and its TCRdb copy is limited to in-frame clones, with some not included. Clone size and the V and J calls come from that table; the DNA yielded D and trimming. The sample has 150,000 to 200,000 clones; about 80% are singletons. The V end was cut by 7 bases, the J end by 6 bases, with 13 bases between. CDR1 SNHLY and CDR2 FYNNEI come from the germline V gene. The CDR3 is made up of 12 amino acids.

This sequence joins TRBV2 and TRBJ2-7; D not certain. The sequenced sample was peripheral blood. This receptor was obtained from a woman aged 80 or older with acute or convalescent COVID-19. CDR3: CASIRLVGEQYF. Here the CDR3 DNA reads TGTGCCAGCATTAGATTAGTCGGCGAGCAGTACTTC.